The sequence of this T cell receptor beta chain was determined in a study of metastatic and nonmetastatic thyroid tumors. In regard to this clone: Antigen: not known.

J lost 5 bases, V lost 5 bases, and 7 bases had no gene match. This CDR3 contains 13 residues. In germline, CDR1 is DFQATT, CDR2 SNEGSKA (reference sequence). From the PCR reads, TCRdb re-called clones with MiXCR. Among approximately 26,000 clones listed, around 13% were seen once. Findings and limits, study-wide: The reported finding was significantly higher TCR beta diversity in malignant thyroid tumors relative to benign nodules, in blood and tumor.

Thyroid surgery had not been preceded by any treatment in any patient. The chain combines TRBV20-1 with TRBJ1-1; TRBD1 aligns across 8 bases. The sample comprised blood. This sequence was found in a female donor with papillary thyroid cancer or a benign thyroid nodule (not recorded which). Some clones in this sample may be carry-over from other donors' samples. CDR3 region: CSAPTNRGTEAFF. For the CDR3, the DNA is TGCAGTGCTCCAACTAACAGGGGGACTGAAGCTTTCTTT.